This TCR beta chain was sequenced for a study of beta chain features in type 1 diabetes. Notes on the study in general: Type 1 diabetes patients had TCRB CDR3s that were shorter (moderately but significantly so) in all four CD4+ subsets. The VDJ junctions of type 1 diabetes patients carried fewer insertions and more deletions.

Sorted cells reached over 95% purity in every population. The entirety of the isolated RNA underwent reverse transcription, so expressed TCRB transcripts were sequenced. Mean read depth for naive, central memory and regulatory T cell samples was about 3.6 million reads. TCRdb's table, derived via immunoSEQ multiplex PCR, lists solely in-frame clones and lacks some. The data show under 450,000 clones, over 13% seen once. Note on this clone: The antigen is undetermined.

This receptor was identified in a woman between 18 and 30 years old in good health. Sequencing was carried out using naive CD4+ T cells from blood.

CDR3: CAIGQGVGQPQHF. In nucleotides, the CDR3 is TGTGCCATAGGACAGGGAGTCGGACAGCCCCAGCATTTT. The chain carries TRBV10-3 and TRBJ1-5; 8 nucleotides line up with TRBD1. There are 13 residues in the CDR3. Trimming removed 9 bases from V and 7 bases from J; junction bases left unmatched: 8. From germline, CDR1 is ENHRY and CDR2 SYGVKD.